This paragraph reports one T cell receptor beta chain. This CDR3 region has 13 residues. Germline loops: CDR1 SGHNT, CDR2 YYREEE (reference sequence). V was shortened by 0 bases and J by 2 bases, with 5 bases between the two germline ends. The authors' processing: Researchers report that nucleated cell counts were estimated from reference gene primer amplification. This table comes from immunoSEQ multiplex PCR, and its TCRdb copy is limited to in-frame clones, with some not included. V and J calls and clone size are those listed in that table; D and trimming were worked out from the DNA. The repertoire holds 97,000 or so clones, with 87% as singletons. The data were taken from a study of blood T cell repertoires in COVID-19. Study as a whole: PBMCs, B-cell-depleted T cells, or T cells were the source of the cDNA or gDNA that made up the material.

Sequenced material: peripheral blood. This rearrangement joins TRBV5-4 to TRBJ2-5; D not certain. This TCR derives from a man in his fifties or sixties with active COVID-19. Here the CDR3 DNA reads TGTGCCAGCAGCTTGGACAGACAAGAGACCCAGTACTTC. This gives the protein CASSLDRQETQYF. Full variable domain (remainder filled in from reference TRBV5-4 and TRBJ2-5): ETGVTQSPTHLIKTRGQQVTLRCSSQSGHNTVSWYQQALGQGPQFIFQYYREEENGRGNFPPRFSGLQFPNYSSELNVNALELDDSALYLCASSLDRQETQYFGPGTRLLVL.